This T cell receptor (beta chain) was profiled in a study of blood T cells in healthy people across ages. For this clonotype: What it binds is unknown.

The donors, aged roughly 6 to 95, were healthy Caucasians from Russia. Study observations and caveats: Greater diversity and more naive CD4+ cells were seen in long-lived donors than in aged donors. The study lacked donor CMV status, which possibly confounded expanded clonotype changes.

Sample-barcoded 5' priming and a J-beta primer mix drove a second PCR of roughly 6 to 12 cycles. One entry per CDR3 protein, called by TCRdb with MiXCR from the 5' RACE reads. The profile shows some 900,000 distinct CDR3 sequences, roughly 43% of them singletons. V shed 3 bases and J shed 8 bases, with 16 bases lying between them. CDR1 KGHSY and CDR2 FQNENV come from the germline V gene. The length of the CDR3 is 15 residues. The sequence was obtained from a man aged 25-45 years in good health. This chain connects TRBV16 to TRBJ1-4; D is possibly TRBD1 (6 bases). Source material: blood. CDR3 in amino acids: CASSHPRGTKEKLFF. DNA for the CDR3: TGTGCCAGCAGCCACCCCCGAGGGACAAAAGAAAAACTGTTTTTT.